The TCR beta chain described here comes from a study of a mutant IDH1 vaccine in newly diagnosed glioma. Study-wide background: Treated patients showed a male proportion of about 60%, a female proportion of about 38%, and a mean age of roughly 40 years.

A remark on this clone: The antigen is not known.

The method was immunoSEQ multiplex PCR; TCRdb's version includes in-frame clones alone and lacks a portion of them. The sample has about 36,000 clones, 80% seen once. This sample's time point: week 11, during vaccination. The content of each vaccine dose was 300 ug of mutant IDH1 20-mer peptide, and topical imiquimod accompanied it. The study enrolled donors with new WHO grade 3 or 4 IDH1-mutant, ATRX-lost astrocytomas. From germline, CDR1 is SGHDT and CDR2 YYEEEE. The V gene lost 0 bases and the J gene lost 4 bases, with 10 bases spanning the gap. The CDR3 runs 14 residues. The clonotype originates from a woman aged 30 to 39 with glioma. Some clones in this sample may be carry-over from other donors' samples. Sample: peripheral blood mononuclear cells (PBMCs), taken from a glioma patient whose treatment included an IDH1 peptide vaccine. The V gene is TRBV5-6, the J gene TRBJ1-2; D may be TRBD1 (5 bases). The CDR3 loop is CASSLVVRGYGYTF. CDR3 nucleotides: TGTGCCAGCAGCTTGGTTGTGAGGGGCTATGGCTACACCTTC.